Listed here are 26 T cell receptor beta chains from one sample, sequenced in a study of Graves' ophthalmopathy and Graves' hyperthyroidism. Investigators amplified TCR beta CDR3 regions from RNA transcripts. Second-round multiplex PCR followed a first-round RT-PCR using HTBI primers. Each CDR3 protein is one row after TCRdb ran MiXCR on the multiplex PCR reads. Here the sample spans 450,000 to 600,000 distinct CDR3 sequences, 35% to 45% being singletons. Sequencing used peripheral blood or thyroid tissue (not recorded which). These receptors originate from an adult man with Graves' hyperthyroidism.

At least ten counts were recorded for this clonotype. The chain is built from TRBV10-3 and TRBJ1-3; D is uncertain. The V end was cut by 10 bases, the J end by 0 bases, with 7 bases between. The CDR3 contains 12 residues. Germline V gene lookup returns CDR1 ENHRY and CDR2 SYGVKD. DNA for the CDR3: TGTGCCAGTGGAGGCTCTGGAAACACCATATATTTT. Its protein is CASGGSGNTIYF.

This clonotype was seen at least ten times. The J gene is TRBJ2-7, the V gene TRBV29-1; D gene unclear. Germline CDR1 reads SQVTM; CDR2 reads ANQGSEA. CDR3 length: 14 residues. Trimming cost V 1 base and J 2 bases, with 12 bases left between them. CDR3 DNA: TGCAGCGTTGAAGGCCTGGATAGAGCCTACGAGCAGTACTTC. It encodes CSVEGLDRAYEQYF.

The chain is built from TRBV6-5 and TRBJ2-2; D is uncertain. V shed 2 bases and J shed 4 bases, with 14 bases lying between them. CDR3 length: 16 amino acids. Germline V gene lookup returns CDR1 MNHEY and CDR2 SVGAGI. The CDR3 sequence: CASSYRHQVVTGELFF. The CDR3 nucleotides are TGTGCCAGCAGTTACCGCCACCAAGTCGTCACCGGGGAGCTGTTTTTT.

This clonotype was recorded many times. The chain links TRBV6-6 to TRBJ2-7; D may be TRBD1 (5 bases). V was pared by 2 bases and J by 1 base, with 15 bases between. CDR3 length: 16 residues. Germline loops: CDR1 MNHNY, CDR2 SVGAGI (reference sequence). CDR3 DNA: TGTGCCAGCAGTTACAGCCCACAGGCAACTTCCTACGAGCAGTACTTC. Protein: CASSYSPQATSYEQYF.

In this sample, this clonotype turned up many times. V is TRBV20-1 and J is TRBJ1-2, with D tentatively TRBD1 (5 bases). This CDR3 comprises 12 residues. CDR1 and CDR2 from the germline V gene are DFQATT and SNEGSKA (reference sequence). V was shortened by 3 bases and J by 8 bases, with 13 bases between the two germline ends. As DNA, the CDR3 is TGCAGTGCTAGGGGGCTTATAATAGGCTACACCTTC. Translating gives CSARGLIIGYTF.

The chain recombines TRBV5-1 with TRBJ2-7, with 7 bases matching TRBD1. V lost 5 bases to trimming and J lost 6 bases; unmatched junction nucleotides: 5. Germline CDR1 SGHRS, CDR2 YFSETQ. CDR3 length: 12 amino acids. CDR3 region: CASRAGTAEQYF. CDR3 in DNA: TGCGCCAGCAGGGCCGGGACAGCCGAGCAGTACTTC. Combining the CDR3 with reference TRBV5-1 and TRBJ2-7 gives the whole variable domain KAGVTQTPRYLIKTRGQQVTLSCSPISGHRSVSWYQQTPGQGLQFLFEYFSETQRNKGNFPGRFSGRQFSNSRSEMNVSTLELGDSALYLCASRAGTAEQYFGPGTRLTVT.

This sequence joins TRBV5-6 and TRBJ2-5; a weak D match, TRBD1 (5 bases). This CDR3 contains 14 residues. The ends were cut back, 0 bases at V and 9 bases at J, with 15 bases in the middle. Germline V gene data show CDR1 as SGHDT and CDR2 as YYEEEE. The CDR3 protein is CASSLAAGKQPQYF. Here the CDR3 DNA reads TGTGCCAGCAGCTTGGCTGCAGGGAAGCAGCCCCAGTACTTC.

CDR3 amino acids: CASSPGTALYGYTF. For the CDR3, the DNA is TGTGCCAGCAGCCCCGGGACAGCCCTCTATGGCTACACCTTC. The chain uses TRBV6-1 and TRBJ1-2; 7 nucleotides align to TRBD1. CDR3 size: 14 residues. Germline trimming cut 6 bases from V and 4 bases from J; bases unmatched to any gene: 8. The V gene's germline CDR1 is MNHNS and CDR2 SASEGT.

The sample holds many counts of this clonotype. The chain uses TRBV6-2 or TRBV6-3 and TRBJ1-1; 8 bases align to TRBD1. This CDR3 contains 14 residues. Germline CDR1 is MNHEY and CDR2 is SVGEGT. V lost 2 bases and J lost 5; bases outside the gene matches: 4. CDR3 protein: CASSYMGQATEAFF. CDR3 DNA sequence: TGTGCCAGCAGTTACATGGGACAGGCTACTGAAGCTTTCTTT.

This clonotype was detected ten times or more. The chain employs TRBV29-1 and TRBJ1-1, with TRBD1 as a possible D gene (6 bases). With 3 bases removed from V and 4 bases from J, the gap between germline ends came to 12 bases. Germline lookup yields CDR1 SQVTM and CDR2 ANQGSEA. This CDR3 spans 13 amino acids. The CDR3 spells CSVDGKGGTEAFF. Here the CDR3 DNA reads TGCAGCGTTGATGGGAAGGGGGGCACTGAAGCTTTCTTT.

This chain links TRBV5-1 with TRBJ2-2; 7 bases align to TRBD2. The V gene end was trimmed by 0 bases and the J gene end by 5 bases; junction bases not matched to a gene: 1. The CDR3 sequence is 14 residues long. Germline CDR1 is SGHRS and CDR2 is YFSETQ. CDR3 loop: CASSLDGRTGELFF. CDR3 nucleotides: TGCGCCAGCAGCTTGGACGGGAGGACCGGGGAGCTGTTTTTT.

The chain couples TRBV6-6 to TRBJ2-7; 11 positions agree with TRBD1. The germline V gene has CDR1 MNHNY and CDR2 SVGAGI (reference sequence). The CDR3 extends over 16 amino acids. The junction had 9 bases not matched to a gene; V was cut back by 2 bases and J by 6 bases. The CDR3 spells CASSYPGQGAYGEQYF. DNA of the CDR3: TGTGCCAGCAGTTACCCCGGACAGGGGGCGTATGGCGAGCAGTACTTC.

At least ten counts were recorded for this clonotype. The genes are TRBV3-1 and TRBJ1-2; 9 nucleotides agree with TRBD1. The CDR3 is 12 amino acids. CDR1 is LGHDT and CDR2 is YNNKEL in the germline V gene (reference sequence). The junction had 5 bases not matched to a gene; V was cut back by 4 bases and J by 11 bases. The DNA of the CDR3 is TGTGCCAGCAGCCCTTCGGGACAGGGTTACACCTTC. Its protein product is CASSPSGQGYTF.

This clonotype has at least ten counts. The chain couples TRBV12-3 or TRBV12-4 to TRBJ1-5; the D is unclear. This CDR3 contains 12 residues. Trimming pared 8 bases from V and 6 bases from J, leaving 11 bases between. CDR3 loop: CASSPGFQPQHF. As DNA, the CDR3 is TGTGCCAGCTCTCCTGGGTTTCAGCCCCAGCATTTT.

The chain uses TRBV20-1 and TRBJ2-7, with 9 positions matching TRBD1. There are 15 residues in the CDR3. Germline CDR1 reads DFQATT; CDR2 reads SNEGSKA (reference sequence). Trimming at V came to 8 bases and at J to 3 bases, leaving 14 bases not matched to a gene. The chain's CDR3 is CSSEENMDRGYEQYF. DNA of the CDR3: TGCAGTAGCGAGGAAAACATGGACAGGGGCTACGAGCAGTACTTC.

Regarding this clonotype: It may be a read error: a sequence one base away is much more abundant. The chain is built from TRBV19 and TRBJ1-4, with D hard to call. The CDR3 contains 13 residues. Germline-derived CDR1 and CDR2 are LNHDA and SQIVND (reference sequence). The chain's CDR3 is CATKDSTNEKLSF. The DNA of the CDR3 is TGTGCCACCAAGGACTCAACTAATGAAAAACTGTCTTTT.

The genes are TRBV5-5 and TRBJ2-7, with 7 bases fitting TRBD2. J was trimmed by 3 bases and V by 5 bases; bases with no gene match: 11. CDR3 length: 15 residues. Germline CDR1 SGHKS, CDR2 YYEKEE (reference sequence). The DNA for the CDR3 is TGTGCCAGCAGTTGGGATAGCGGGTTTAACTACGAGCAGTACTTC. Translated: CASSWDSGFNYEQYF.

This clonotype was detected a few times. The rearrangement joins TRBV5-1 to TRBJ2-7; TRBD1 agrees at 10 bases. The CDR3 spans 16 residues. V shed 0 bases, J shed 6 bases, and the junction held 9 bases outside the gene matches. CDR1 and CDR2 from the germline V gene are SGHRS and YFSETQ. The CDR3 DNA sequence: TGCGCCAGCAGCTTGGATTTTTGGACAGGGGGGCGCGAGCAGTACTTC. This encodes CASSLDFWTGGREQYF.

The chain's CDR3 is CASGFLGAAFF. The CDR3 DNA follows: TGTGCTAGTGGTTTTTTGGGGGCAGCTTTCTTT. The rearrangement joins TRBV12-5 to TRBJ1-1; D is possibly TRBD1 (6 bases). The CDR3 has 11 residues. CDR1 and CDR2 from the germline V gene are LGHNT and FRNRAP. Between the trimmed V and J ends, which lost 3 bases and 10 bases, there was a span of 9 bases. The full variable domain, rest sourced from reference TRBV12-5 and TRBJ1-1, is DARVTQTPRHKVTEMGQEVTMRCQPILGHNTVFWYRQTMMQGLELLAYFRNRAPLDDSGMPKDRFSAEMPDATLATLKIQPSEPRDSAVYFCASGFLGAAFFGQGTRLTVV.

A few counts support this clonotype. CDR3 sequence (DNA): TGTGCCAGCAGTCTGACAGCCGTGAACACTGAAGCTTTCTTT. Residues: CASSLTAVNTEAFF. The J gene is TRBJ1-1, the V gene TRBV27; a weak D match, TRBD1 (5 bases). Germline loops: CDR1 MNHEY, CDR2 SMNVEV (reference sequence). This CDR3 contains 14 residues. V shed 5 bases and J shed 0 bases, with 10 bases lying between them.

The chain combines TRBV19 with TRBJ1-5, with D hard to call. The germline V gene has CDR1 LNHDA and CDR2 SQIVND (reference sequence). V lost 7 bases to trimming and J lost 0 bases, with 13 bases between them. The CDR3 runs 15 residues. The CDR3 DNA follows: TGTGCCAGTACAGCCGGCGTCTATAGCAATCAGCCCCAGCATTTT. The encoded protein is CASTAGVYSNQPQHF.

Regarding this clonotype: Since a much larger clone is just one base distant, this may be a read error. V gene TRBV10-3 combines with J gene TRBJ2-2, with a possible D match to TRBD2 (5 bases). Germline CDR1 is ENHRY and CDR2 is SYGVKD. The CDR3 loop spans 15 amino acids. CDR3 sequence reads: CASSLDGFNTGELLF. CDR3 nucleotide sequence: TGTGCCAGCAGTCTGGACGGATTCAACACCGGGGAGCTGCTTTTT.

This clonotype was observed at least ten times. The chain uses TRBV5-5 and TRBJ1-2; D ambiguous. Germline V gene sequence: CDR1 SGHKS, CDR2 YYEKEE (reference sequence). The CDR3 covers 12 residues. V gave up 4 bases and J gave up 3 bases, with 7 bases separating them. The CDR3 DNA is TGTGCCAGCAGCCCCGACTACTATGGCTACACCTTC. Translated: CASSPDYYGYTF.

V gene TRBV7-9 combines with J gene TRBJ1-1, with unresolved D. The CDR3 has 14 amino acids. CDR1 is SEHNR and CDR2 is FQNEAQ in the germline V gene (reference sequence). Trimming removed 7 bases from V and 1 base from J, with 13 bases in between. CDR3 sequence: CASTMTTRNTEAFF. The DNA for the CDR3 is TGTGCCAGCACCATGACAACCCGGAACACTGAAGCTTTCTTT. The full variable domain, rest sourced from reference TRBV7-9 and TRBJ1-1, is DTGVSQNPRHKITKRGQNVTFRCDPISEHNRLYWYRQTLGQGPEFLTYFQNEAQLEKSRLLSDRFSAERPKGSFSTLEIQRTEQGDSAMYLCASTMTTRNTEAFFGQGTRLTVV.

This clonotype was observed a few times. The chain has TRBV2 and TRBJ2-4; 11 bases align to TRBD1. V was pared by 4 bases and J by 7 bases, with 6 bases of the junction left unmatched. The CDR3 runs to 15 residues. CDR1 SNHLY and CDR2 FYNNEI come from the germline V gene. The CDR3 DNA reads TGTGCCAGCAGTGGGACAGGGGGCCTTAGCAACATTCAGTACTTC. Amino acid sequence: CASSGTGGLSNIQYF. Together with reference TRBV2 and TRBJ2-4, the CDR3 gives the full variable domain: EPEVTQTPSHQVTQMGQEVILRCVPISNHLYFYWYRQILGQKVEFLVSFYNNEISEKSEIFDDQFSVERPDGSNFTLKIRSTKLEDSAMYFCASSGTGGLSNIQYFGAGTRLSVL.

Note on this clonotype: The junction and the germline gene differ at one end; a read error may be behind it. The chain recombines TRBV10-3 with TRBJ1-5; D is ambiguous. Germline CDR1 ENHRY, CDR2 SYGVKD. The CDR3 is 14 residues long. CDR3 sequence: CASSKSRTNQPQHF. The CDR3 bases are TGTGCCAGCAGTAAAAGTCGTACCAATCAGCCCCAGCATTTT.